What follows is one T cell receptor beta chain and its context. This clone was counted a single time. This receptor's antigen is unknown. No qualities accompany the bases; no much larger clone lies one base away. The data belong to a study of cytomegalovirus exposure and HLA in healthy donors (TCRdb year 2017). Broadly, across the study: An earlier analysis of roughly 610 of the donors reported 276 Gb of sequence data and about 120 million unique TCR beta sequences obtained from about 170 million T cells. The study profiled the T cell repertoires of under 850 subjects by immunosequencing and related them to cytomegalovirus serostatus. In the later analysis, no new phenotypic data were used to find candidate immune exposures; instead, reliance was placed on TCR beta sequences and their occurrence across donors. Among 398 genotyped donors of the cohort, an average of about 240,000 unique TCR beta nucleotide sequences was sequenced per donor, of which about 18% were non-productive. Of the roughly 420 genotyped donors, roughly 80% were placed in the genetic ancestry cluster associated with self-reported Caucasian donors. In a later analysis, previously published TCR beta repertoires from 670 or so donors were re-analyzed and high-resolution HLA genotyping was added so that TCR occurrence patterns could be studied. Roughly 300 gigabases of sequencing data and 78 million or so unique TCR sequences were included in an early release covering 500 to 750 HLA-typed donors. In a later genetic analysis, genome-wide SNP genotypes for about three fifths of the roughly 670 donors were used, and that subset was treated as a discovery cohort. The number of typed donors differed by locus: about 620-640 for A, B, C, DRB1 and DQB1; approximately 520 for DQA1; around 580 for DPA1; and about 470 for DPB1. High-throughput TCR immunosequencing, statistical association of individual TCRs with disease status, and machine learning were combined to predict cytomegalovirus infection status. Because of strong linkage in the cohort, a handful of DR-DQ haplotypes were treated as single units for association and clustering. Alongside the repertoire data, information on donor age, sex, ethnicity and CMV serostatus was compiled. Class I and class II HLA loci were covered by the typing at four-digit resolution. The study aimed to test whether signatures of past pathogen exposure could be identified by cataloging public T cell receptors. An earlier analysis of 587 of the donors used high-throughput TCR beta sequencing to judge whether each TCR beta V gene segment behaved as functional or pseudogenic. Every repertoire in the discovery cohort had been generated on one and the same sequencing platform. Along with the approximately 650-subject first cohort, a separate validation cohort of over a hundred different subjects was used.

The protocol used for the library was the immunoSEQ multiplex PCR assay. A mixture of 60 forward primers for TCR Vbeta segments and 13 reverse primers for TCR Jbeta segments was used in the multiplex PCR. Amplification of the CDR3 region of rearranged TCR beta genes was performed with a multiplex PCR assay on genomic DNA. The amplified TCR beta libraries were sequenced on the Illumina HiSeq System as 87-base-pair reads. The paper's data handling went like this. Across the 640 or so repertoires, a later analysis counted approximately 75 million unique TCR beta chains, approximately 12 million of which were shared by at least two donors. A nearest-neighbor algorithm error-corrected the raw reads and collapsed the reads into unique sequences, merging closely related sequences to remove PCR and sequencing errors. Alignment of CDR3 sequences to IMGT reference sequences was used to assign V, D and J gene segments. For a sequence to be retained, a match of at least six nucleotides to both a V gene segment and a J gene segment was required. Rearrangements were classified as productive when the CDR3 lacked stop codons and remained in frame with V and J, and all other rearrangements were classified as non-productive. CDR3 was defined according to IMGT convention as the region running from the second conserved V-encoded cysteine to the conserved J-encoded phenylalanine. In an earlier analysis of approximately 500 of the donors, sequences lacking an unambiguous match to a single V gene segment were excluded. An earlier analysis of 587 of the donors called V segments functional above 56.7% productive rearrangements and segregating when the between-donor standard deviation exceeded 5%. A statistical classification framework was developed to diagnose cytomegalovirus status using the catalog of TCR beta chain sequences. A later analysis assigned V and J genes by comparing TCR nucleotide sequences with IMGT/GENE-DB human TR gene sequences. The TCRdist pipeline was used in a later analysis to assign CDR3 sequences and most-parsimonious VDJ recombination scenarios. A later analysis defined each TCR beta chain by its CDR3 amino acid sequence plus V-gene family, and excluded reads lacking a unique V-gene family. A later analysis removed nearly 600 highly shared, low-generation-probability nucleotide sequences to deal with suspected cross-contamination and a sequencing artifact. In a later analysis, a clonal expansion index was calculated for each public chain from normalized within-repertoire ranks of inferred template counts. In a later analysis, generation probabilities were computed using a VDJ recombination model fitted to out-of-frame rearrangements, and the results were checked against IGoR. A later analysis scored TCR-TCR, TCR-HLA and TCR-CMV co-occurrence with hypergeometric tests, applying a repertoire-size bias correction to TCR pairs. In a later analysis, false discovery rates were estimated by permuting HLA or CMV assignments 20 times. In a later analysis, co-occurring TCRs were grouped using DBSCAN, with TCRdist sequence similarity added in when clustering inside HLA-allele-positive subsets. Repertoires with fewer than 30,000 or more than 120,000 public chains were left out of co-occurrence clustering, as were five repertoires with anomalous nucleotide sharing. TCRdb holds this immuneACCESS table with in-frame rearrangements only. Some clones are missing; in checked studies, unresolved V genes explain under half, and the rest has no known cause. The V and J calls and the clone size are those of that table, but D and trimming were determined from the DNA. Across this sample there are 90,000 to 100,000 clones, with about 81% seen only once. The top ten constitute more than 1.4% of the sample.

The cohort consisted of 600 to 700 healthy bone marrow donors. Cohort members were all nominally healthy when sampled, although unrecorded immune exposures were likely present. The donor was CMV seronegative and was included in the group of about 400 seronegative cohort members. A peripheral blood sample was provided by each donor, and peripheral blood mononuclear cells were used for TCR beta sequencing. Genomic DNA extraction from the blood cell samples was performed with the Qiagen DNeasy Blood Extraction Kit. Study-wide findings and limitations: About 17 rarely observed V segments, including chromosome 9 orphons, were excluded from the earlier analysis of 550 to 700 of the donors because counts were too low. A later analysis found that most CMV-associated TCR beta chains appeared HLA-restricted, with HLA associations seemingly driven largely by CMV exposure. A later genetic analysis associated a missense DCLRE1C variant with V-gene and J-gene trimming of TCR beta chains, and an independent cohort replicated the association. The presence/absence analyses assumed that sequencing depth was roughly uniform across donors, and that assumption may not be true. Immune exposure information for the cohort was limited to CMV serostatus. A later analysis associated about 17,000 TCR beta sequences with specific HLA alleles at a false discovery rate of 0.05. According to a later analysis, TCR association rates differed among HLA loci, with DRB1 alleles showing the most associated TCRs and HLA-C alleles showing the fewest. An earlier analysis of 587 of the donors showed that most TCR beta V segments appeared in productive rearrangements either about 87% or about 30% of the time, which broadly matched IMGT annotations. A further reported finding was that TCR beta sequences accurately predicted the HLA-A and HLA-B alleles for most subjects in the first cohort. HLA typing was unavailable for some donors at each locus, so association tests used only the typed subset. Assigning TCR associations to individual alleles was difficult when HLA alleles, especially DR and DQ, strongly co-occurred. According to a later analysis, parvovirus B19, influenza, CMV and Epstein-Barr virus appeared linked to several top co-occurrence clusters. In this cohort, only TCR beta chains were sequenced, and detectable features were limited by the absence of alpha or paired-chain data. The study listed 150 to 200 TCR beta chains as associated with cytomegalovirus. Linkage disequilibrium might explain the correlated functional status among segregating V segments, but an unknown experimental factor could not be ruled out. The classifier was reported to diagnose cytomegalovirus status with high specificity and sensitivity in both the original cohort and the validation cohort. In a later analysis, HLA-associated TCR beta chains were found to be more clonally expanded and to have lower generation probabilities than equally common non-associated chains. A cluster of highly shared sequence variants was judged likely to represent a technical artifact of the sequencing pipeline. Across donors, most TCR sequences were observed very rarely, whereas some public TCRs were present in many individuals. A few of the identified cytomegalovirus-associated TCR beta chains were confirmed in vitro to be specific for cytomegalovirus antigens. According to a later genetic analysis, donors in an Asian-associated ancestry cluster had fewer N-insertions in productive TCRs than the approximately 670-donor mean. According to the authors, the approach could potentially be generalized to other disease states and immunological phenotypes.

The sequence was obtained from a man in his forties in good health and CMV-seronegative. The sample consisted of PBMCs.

CDR3 sequence: CASSPRDRQVFGELFF. The bases are TGTGCCAGCAGCCCTCGGGACAGACAGGTTTTCGGGGAGCTGTTTTTT. The receptor chain draws on TRBV7-2 and TRBJ2-2, with 7 middle bases fitting TRBD1. CDR1 and CDR2 were assigned from the germline V gene as SGHTA and FQGNSA. The CDR3 covers 16 residues, taking in both the cysteine and the phenylalanine. Solely the CDR3 DNA is kept, with 48 bases framed from the first base. Germline trimming: 5 bases from V, 7 bases from J; junction bases outside gene matches: 13.